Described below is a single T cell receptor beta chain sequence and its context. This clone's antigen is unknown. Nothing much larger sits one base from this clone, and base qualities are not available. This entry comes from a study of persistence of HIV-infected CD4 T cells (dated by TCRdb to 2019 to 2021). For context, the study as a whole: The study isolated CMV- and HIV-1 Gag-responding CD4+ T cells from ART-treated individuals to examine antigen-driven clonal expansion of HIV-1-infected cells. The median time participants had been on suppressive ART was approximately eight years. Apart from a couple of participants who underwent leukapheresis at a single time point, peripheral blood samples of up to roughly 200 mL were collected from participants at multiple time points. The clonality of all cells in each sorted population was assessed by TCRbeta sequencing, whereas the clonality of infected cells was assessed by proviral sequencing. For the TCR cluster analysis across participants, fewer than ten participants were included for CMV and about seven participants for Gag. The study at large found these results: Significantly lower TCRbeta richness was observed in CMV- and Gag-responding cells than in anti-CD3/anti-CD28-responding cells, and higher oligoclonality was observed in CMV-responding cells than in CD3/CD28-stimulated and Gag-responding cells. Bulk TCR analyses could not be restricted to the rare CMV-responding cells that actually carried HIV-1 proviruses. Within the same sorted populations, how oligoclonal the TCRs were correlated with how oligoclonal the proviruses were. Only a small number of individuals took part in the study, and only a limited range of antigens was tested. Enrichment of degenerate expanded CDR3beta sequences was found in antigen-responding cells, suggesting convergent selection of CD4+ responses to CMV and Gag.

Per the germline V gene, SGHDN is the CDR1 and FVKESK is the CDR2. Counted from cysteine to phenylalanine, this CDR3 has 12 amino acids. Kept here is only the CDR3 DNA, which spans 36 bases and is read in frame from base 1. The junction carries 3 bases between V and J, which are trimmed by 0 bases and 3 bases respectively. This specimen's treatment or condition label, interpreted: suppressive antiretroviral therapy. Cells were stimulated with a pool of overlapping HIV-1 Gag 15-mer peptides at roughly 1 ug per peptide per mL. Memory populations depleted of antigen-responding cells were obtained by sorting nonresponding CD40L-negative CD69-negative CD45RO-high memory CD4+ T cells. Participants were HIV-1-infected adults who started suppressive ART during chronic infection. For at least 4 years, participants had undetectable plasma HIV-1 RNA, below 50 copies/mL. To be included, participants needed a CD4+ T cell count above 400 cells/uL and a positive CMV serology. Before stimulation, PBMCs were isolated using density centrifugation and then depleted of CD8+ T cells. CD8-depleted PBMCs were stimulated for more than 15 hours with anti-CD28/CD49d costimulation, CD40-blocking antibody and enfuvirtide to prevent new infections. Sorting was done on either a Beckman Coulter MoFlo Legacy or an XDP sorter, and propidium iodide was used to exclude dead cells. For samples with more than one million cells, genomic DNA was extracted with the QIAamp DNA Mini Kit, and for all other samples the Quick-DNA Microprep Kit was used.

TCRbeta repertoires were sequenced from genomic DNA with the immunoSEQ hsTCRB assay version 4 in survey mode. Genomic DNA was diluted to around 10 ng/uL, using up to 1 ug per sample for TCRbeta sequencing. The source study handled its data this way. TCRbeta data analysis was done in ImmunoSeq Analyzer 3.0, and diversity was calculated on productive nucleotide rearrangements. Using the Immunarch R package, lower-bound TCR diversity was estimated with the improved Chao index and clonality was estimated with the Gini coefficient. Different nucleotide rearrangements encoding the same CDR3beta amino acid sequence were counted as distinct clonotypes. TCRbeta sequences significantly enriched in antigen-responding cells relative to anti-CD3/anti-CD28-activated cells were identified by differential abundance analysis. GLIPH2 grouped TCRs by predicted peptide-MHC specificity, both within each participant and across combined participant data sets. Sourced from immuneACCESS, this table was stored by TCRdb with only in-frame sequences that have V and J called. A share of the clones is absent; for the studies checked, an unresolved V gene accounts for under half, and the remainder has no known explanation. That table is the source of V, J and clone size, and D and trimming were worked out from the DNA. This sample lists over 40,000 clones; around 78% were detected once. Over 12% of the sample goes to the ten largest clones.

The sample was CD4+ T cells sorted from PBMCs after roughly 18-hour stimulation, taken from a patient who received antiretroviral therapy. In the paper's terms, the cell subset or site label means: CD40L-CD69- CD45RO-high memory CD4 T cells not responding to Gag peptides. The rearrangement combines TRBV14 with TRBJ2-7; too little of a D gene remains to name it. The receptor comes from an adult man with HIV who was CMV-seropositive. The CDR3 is CASSQDFYEQYF. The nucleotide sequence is TGTGCCAGCAGCCAAGACTTCTACGAGCAGTACTTC.